These 27 T cell receptor beta chains share one sample of origin, sequenced in a study of blood T cell repertoires in COVID-19 (dated by TCRdb to about 2020). Library creation used the immunoSEQ multiplex PCR assay. This immuneACCESS table, as held by TCRdb, lists in-frame sequences with V and J called but not all clones. Of the missing ones, under half trace to an unresolved V gene in checked studies; the others have no known cause. The sample data list roughly 95,000 clones, and around 80% of these were observed just once. The ten largest clonotypes hold roughly 4.1% of the sample. Source material: peripheral blood. The receptor source for this set is a man between 60 and 75 years old with acute or convalescent COVID-19.

In the case of this clone: Compared with germline, one end of the junction differs, possibly owing to a read error. This chain links TRBV6-6 with TRBJ1-1; D is undetermined. CDR1 is MNHNY and CDR2 is SVGAGI in the germline V gene (reference sequence). CDR3 size: 13 residues. CDR3 DNA sequence: TGTGCCAACAGTTACCTGGCGAACACTGAAGCTTTCTTT. This sequence encodes CANSYLANTEAFF.

The J gene is TRBJ2-1, the V gene TRBV19; D not certain. There are 14 residues in the CDR3. Germline lookup yields CDR1 LNHDA and CDR2 SQIVND (reference sequence). The V end was cut by 4 bases, the J end by 0 bases, with 7 bases between. The CDR3 loop reads CASSRSSSYNEQFF. Written as DNA, the CDR3 is TGTGCCAGTAGTAGGTCCAGCTCCTACAATGAGCAGTTCTTC.

This chain's CDR3 is CASSLDSALRGEKLFF. The CDR3 DNA follows: TGTGCCAGCAGCTTAGATTCGGCTCTAAGAGGTGAAAAACTGTTTTTT. The rearrangement links TRBV7-9 to TRBJ1-4; D not resolved. V lost 1 base and J 7 bases, leaving 16 bases between the germline ends. Germline V gives CDR1 SEHNR, CDR2 FQNEAQ (reference sequence). The length of the CDR3 is 16 residues.

The chain carries TRBV5-1 and TRBJ2-7, with D perhaps matching TRBD2 (7 bases). There are 14 residues in the CDR3. V was pared by 6 bases and J by 2 bases, with 15 bases between. The germline CDR1 and CDR2 sequences are SGHRS and YFSETQ. The CDR3 sequence: CASKEGGATYEQYF. The CDR3, as DNA: TGCGCCAGCAAAGAGGGGGGGGCGACCTACGAGCAGTACTTC.

V gene TRBV15 combines with J gene TRBJ2-5, with TRBD2 matching 7 bases. Looked up from germline, CDR1 is LNHNV and CDR2 is YYDKDF (reference sequence). The CDR3 runs 16 residues. V was pared by 3 bases and J by 5 bases, with 12 bases of the junction left unmatched. DNA of the CDR3: TGTGCCACCAGCAGCATCCCCTCGCGGGGGAGGGAGACCCAGTACTTC. Protein: CATSSIPSRGRETQYF.

The gene calls are TRBV10-1 and TRBJ2-2; D unresolved. Germline values: CDR1 WNHNN, CDR2 SYGVQD (reference sequence). V dropped 5 bases and J dropped 1 base, with 8 bases sitting between them. The CDR3 sequence is 14 residues long. The CDR3 DNA sequence: TGCGCCAGCAGTATTACAGTGAACACCGGGGAGCTGTTTTTT. This gives the protein CASSITVNTGELFF.

This sequence joins TRBV7-6 and TRBJ1-1; D remains unclear. The CDR3 runs to 15 residues. The V gene's germline CDR1 is SGHVS and CDR2 FNYEAQ. The V gene lost 4 bases and the J gene lost 3 bases, with 15 bases spanning the gap. CDR3 sequence (DNA): TGTGCCAGCAGCTCCCGACAAACCATATACACTGAAGCTTTCTTT. Amino acid sequence: CASSSRQTIYTEAFF.

The chain uses TRBV2 and TRBJ2-3; 7 bases fit TRBD1. The CDR3 runs to 18 residues. The V and J ends lost 0 bases and 2 bases, in that order; junction bases with no gene match: 11. Germline assignment: CDR1 SNHLY and CDR2 FYNNEI. The CDR3 is CASSEAFLDRALTDTQYF. CDR3 nucleotide sequence: TGTGCCAGCAGTGAAGCTTTCCTCGACAGGGCCCTCACAGATACGCAGTATTTT.

The gene calls are TRBV7-2 and TRBJ1-2; no clear D. Germline CDR1 is SGHTA and CDR2 is FQGNSA. V dropped 0 bases and J dropped 8 bases, with 10 bases sitting between them. The CDR3 extends over 13 amino acids. CDR3 protein: CASSLAGRPGYTF. CDR3 DNA: TGTGCCAGCAGCTTAGCCGGCAGGCCGGGCTACACCTTC. The full variable domain, rest sourced from reference TRBV7-2 and TRBJ1-2, is GAGVSQSPSNKVTEKGKDVELRCDPISGHTALYWYRQSLGQGLEFLIYFQGNSAPDKSGLPSDRFSAERTGGSVSTLTIQRTQQEDSAVYLCASSLAGRPGYTFGSGTRLTVV.

The chain is built from TRBV19 and TRBJ1-2; no definite D call. Between the trimmed V and J ends, which lost 1 base and 8 bases, there was a span of 11 bases. Germline lookup yields CDR1 LNHDA and CDR2 SQIVND (reference sequence). CDR3 length: 13 residues. As DNA, the CDR3 is TGTGCCAGTAGTATAGGTAGGCAGAGGGGCTACACCTTC. Amino acid sequence: CASSIGRQRGYTF.

This chain links TRBV5-1 with TRBJ2-7; D possibly corresponds to TRBD2 (7 bases). Between the trimmed V and J ends, which lost 0 bases and 7 bases, there was a span of 14 bases. The germline CDR1 and CDR2 sequences are SGHRS and YFSETQ. This CDR3 contains 14 residues. The CDR3: CASSLAGGQWEQYF. The CDR3 DNA follows: TGCGCCAGCAGCTTGGCCGGGGGGCAGTGGGAGCAGTACTTC. Drawing the rest from reference TRBV5-1 and TRBJ2-7, the complete variable domain is KAGVTQTPRYLIKTRGQQVTLSCSPISGHRSVSWYQQTPGQGLQFLFEYFSETQRNKGNFPGRFSGRQFSNSRSEMNVSTLELGDSALYLCASSLAGGQWEQYFGPGTRLTVT.

This clone was picked up many times. The chain links TRBV19 to TRBJ2-1; 8 bases are shared with TRBD2. The V segment lost 4 bases and the J segment 7 bases; nucleotides outside the gene matches: 6. Germline assignment: CDR1 LNHDA and CDR2 SQIVND (reference sequence). The CDR3 totals 14 residues. This chain's CDR3 is CASSSGRLRNEQFF. As DNA, the CDR3 is TGTGCCAGTAGTAGCGGGAGGTTACGGAATGAGCAGTTCTTC.

This clone was counted once. The DNA for the CDR3 is TGTGCCAGCAGCCAAACGAGCGGAAACACCGGGGAGCTGTTTTTT. Its translation is CASSQTSGNTGELFF. V is TRBV3-1 (or the pseudogene TRBV3-2) and J is TRBJ2-2; D is perhaps TRBD2 (5 bases). Germline values: CDR1 LGHDT, CDR2 YNNKEL (reference sequence). V was shortened by 2 bases and J by 2 bases, with 9 bases between the two germline ends. This CDR3 is built from 15 residues.

The chain has TRBV27 and TRBJ1-4; D gene uncertain. The germline CDR1 and CDR2 sequences are MNHEY and SMNVEV (reference sequence). This CDR3 region has 13 residues. Trimming stripped 8 bases from V and 1 base from J, with 8 bases between. CDR3: CASAQLTNEKLFF. The CDR3 region has the DNA TGTGCCAGCGCACAGTTAACTAATGAAAAACTGTTTTTT.

This clone was seen more than once but under ten times. The chain's CDR3 is CSADGQAQYSNQPQHF. Here the CDR3 DNA reads TGCAGCGCGGACGGACAGGCTCAATATAGCAATCAGCCCCAGCATTTT. The V and J genes are TRBV29-1 and TRBJ1-5; 7 bases match TRBD1. With V trimmed by 7 bases and J by 0 bases, 12 bases remained unmatched. Per the germline V gene, CDR1 is SQVTM and CDR2 is ANQGSEA. The CDR3 is 16 residues long.

The V gene is TRBV19, the J gene TRBJ1-6; no firm D call. The V and J ends lost 1 base and 7 bases respectively, with 5 bases between them. The CDR3 contains 13 residues. The germline V gene has CDR1 LNHDA and CDR2 SQIVND (reference sequence). The CDR3 reads CASSIGQNSPLHF. DNA of the CDR3: TGTGCCAGTAGTATAGGGCAGAATTCACCCCTCCACTTT.

V usage is TRBV10-3 and J usage is TRBJ2-7; 10 nucleotides match TRBD1. Germline V gene data show CDR1 as ENHRY and CDR2 as SYGVKD. V shed 6 bases, J shed 1 base, and the junction held 6 bases outside the gene matches. The CDR3 contains 15 residues. CDR3 bases: TGTGCCATCAGGGCGGGACAGGGGTTTTCCTACGAGCAGTACGTC. Translation gives CAIRAGQGFSYEQYV.

This clone came up a few times. The CDR3 coding sequence is TGTGCCAGCAGCTCAGCGGGTTTCACAGATACGCAGTATTTT. Protein: CASSSAGFTDTQYF. The chain has TRBV6-2 or TRBV6-3 and TRBJ2-3; TRBD2 might be the D (6 bases). The CDR3 is made up of 14 amino acids. Germline CDR1 is MNHEY and CDR2 is SVGEGT. V lost 6 bases, J lost 2 bases, and 12 bases lay in between.

This chain uses TRBV6-5 with TRBJ1-6; D is undetermined. Germline V CDR1 and CDR2: MNHEY, SVGAGI. CDR3 length: 13 amino acids. V was clipped by 5 bases and J by 4 bases, with 6 bases between them. The CDR3 bases are TGTGCCAGCAGTCTTGTGTATAATTCACCCCTCCACTTT. This codes for CASSLVYNSPLHF.

J is TRBJ2-1 and V is TRBV5-6; TRBD2 agrees at 7 bases. The CDR3 is 14 residues long. With V trimmed by 2 bases and J by 6 bases, 5 bases remained unmatched. Germline V CDR1 and CDR2: SGHDT, YYEEEE. In DNA, the CDR3 is TGTGCCAGCAGCTTACGCGGGAGATCCAATGAGCAGTTCTTC. Its translation is CASSLRGRSNEQFF.

Note on this clone: At the DNA level, this CDR3 is encoded by other sequences in the same sample as well. The rearrangement joins TRBV7-2 to TRBJ1-5, with 7 positions matching TRBD1. In germline, CDR1 is SGHTA, CDR2 FQGNSA. The length of the CDR3 is 14 residues. Trimming cost V 5 bases and J 9 bases; bases outside gene matches: 10. CDR3 bases: TGTGCCAGCAGCCAGACAGGGCTTCAAGCGCCCCAGCATTTT. Protein product: CASSQTGLQAPQHF.

This rearrangement joins TRBV9 to TRBJ2-2, with D unclear. CDR3 size: 14 residues. V shed 4 bases and J shed 6 bases, with 13 bases lying between them. The germline V gene encodes CDR1 SGDLS and CDR2 YYNGEE. The CDR3 protein is CASSPGSAPGELFF. DNA for the CDR3: TGTGCCAGCAGCCCCGGCAGCGCTCCCGGGGAGCTGTTTTTT.

This chain links TRBV30 with TRBJ2-3; D is unclear. The CDR3 extends over 11 amino acids. Germline V gene lookup returns CDR1 GTSNPN and CDR2 SVGIG (reference sequence). The V gene lost 5 bases and the J gene lost 2 bases, with 5 bases spanning the gap. The CDR3 reads CAWFLTDTQYF. The DNA for the CDR3 is TGTGCCTGGTTCCTCACAGATACGCAGTATTTT.

This rearrangement joins TRBV9 to TRBJ2-5; 8 positions match TRBD2. The CDR3 contains 15 residues. V lost 0 bases, J lost 6 bases, and 7 bases stayed unmatched. The germline V gene encodes CDR1 SGDLS and CDR2 YYNGEE. Written as DNA, the CDR3 is TGTGCCAGCAGCGTAGATGGACGGGAGGGAAAGACCCAGTACTTC. It translates to CASSVDGREGKTQYF.

J is TRBJ2-2 and V is TRBV7-8; D might be TRBD1 (5 bases). In germline, CDR1 is SGHVS, CDR2 FQNEAQ. V shed 5 bases and J shed 3 bases, with 16 bases lying between them. This CDR3 has 16 amino acids. CDR3 coding DNA: TGTGCCAGCAGCCCGACAGCAAGGTGGTACACCGGGGAGCTGTTTTTT. Encoded protein: CASSPTARWYTGELFF.

CDR3 sequence (DNA): TGCGCCAGCAGCTTGGGACAGGGGGCCTACAATGAGCAGTTCTTC. Translated: CASSLGQGAYNEQFF. The rearrangement joins TRBV5-1 to TRBJ2-1; TRBD1 aligns across 9 bases. The CDR3 loop spans 15 amino acids. V lost 0 bases to trimming and J lost 2 bases; unmatched junction nucleotides: 0. The germline CDR1 and CDR2 sequences are SGHRS and YFSETQ.

The chain carries TRBV7-6 and TRBJ1-3; 10 positions agree with TRBD1. Trimming at V came to 5 bases and at J to 4 bases, leaving 11 bases not matched to a gene. The V gene's germline CDR1 is SGHVS and CDR2 FNYEAQ. The CDR3 is 17 residues long. CDR3 sequence: CASSPGVGQGSGNTIYF. Written as DNA, the CDR3 is TGTGCCAGCAGCCCCGGGGTGGGACAGGGGTCCGGAAACACCATATATTTT.